This section outlines one TCR beta chain sequence together with its context. Per the authors' pipeline: Amplification from reference gene primers served as the basis for estimated nucleated cell counts. Using immunoSEQ multiplex PCR, the repertoire was profiled, and TCRdb retains in-frame clones only, with some absent. V and J calls and clone size follow that table, whereas D and trimming were derived from the DNA. The table shows approximately 150,000 clones, with around 80% occurring only once. V shed 2 bases, J shed 4 bases, and the junction held 1 base outside the gene matches. CDR3 length: 15 amino acids. The germline V gene has CDR1 MNHEY and CDR2 SVGEGT. This entry belongs to a study of blood T cell repertoires in COVID-19. Study-level information: The United States, Italy and Spain provided the acute and convalescent COVID-19 samples. T cells, B-cell-depleted T cells, or PBMCs supplied cDNA or gDNA.

The V gene is TRBV6-2 or TRBV6-3, the J gene TRBJ2-5, with 13 bases identical to TRBD2. The specimen was peripheral blood. The source is a man in his sixties with active or convalescent COVID-19. Here the CDR3 DNA reads TGTGCCAGCAGTTACACTAGCGGGAGGGTAGAGACCCAGTACTTC. Translated: CASSYTSGRVETQYF.